A single sample gave rise to the 3 T cell receptor beta chains below, sequenced in a study of blood T cell repertoires in COVID-19. Assay used: immunoSEQ multiplex PCR; TCRdb lists only in-frame clones, some missing. The table has 350,000 or so clones, about 91% seen once; the top ten hold 1.5% to 2%. What was sequenced was peripheral blood. These receptors were taken from a woman aged 25 to 39 with COVID-19, enrolled during active disease.

The chain employs TRBV2 and TRBJ1-4; unclear D gene. The V gene lost 1 base and the J gene lost 11 bases, with 11 bases spanning the gap. Germline CDR1 SNHLY, CDR2 FYNNEI. This CDR3 contains 13 residues. The CDR3 DNA follows: TGTGCCAGCAGTGAAGAGGCGTCGGGGAAACTGTTTTTT. It yields the protein CASSEEASGKLFF.

This clone was seen at least ten times. The chain combines TRBV6-1 with TRBJ1-4, with TRBD1 as a possible D gene (5 bases). The CDR3 totals 15 residues. The germline V gene encodes CDR1 MNHNS and CDR2 SASEGT. Trimming left V 0 bases short and J 8 bases short, with 13 bases between. CDR3 DNA sequence: TGTGCCAGCAGTGAAGCGGCAGGGTCAGAAGAAAAACTGTTTTTT. It is translated as CASSEAAGSEEKLFF.

Here the CDR3 reads CASSLSTGGSASYGYTF. The CDR3, as DNA: TGCGCCAGCAGCCTTTCGACAGGGGGAAGCGCCTCCTATGGCTACACCTTC. The rearrangement uses TRBV5-1 and TRBJ1-2; 9 bases align to TRBD1. The J segment lost 4 bases and the V segment lost 4 bases, leaving 14 bases of the junction unmatched. This CDR3 contains 17 residues. From germline, CDR1 is SGHRS and CDR2 YFSETQ.